This T cell receptor (beta chain) derives from a study of spatial heterogeneity in lung cancer. Regarding the study as a whole: The number of expanded tumor alpha and beta chains correlated with mutation number.

TCRdb ran MiXCR on the 5' RACE reads and lists one entry per CDR3 protein. The sample records over 8,000 distinct CDR3 sequences, more than 9% being singletons. This clonotype was recorded many times. Its antigen is undetermined. Germline CDR1 reads MNHEY; CDR2 reads SMNVEV (reference sequence). This CDR3 spans 15 amino acids. Trimming removed 4 bases from V and 0 bases from J, with 12 bases in between. Time point of the sample: sample taken at primary tumor resection. This rearrangement joins TRBV27 to TRBJ1-1; D might be TRBD1 (5 bases). The source was lung tumor tissue, collected at surgery. The sequence came from a male donor with early-stage non-small cell lung cancer. This CDR3 is CASSSGGAMNTEAFF. Written as DNA, the CDR3 is TGTGCCAGCAGTTCGGGAGGGGCCATGAACACTGAAGCTTTCTTT.